This TCR beta chain was observed in a study of yellow fever vaccine responses in identical twins. CDR3 size: 10 residues. V lost 0 bases and J 11 bases, leaving 7 bases between the germline ends. Germline CDR1 is SQVTM and CDR2 is ANQGSEA. Study conclusions and caveats: Reportedly, twins' vaccine T cell responses looked partly convergent and partly personalized.

TCRdb re-analysed the RT-PCR reads in MiXCR, keeping a single row per CDR3 protein. The sample shows about 34,000 distinct CDR3 sequences, less than 70% of them seen only once. Points on this clonotype: The antigen is not known.

This sequence originates from a young woman who received the yellow fever vaccine. The V call is TRBV29-1, the J call TRBJ1-1, with D possibly TRBD1 on 6 matching bases. The sequenced sample was T cells from blood (PBMCs), unsorted or a sorted subset (not recorded which), obtained before or after yellow fever vaccination (not recorded which). The CDR3 DNA sequence: TGCAGCGTTGAAGATAGGGGGGCTTTCTTT. This encodes CSVEDRGAFF.